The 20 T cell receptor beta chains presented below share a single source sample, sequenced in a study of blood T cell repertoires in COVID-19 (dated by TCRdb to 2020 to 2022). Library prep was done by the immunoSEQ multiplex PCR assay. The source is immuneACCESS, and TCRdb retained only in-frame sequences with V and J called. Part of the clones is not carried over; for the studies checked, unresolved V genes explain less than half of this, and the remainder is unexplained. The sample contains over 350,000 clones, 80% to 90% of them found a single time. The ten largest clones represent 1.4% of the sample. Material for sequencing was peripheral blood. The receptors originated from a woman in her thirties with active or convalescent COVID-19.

CDR3 in amino acids: CASSEGAGGWTEAFF. The CDR3 nucleotides read TGTGCCAGCAGTGAAGGGGCAGGGGGTTGGACTGAAGCTTTCTTT. This chain uses TRBV6-1 with TRBJ1-1, with 7 bases fitting TRBD1. The CDR3 consists of 15 residues. The germline gives CDR1 MNHNS, CDR2 SASEGT. After removal of 1 base from V and 5 bases from J, the junction contained 7 bases not matched to a gene.

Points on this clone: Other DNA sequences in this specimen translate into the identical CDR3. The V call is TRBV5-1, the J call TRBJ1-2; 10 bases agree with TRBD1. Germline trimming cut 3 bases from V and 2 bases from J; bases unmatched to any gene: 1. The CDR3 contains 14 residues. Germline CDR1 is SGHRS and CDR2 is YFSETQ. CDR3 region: CASSSTGGNYGYTF. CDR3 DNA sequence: TGCGCCAGCAGCTCGACAGGGGGCAACTATGGCTACACCTTC. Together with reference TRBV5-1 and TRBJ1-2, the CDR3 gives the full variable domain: KAGVTQTPRYLIKTRGQQVTLSCSPISGHRSVSWYQQTPGQGLQFLFEYFSETQRNKGNFPGRFSGRQFSNSRSEMNVSTLELGDSALYLCASSSTGGNYGYTFGSGTRLTVV.

The CDR3: CASSLGLAGGADTQYF. The CDR3 DNA reads as TGTGCCAGCAGCTTGGGGCTAGCGGGAGGTGCAGATACGCAGTATTTT. The chain joins TRBV5-5 to TRBJ2-3, with 11 bases fitting TRBD2. Looked up from germline, CDR1 is SGHKS and CDR2 is YYEKEE (reference sequence). The CDR3 is 16 residues long. Trimming at V came to 0 bases and at J to 4 bases, leaving 4 bases not matched to a gene.

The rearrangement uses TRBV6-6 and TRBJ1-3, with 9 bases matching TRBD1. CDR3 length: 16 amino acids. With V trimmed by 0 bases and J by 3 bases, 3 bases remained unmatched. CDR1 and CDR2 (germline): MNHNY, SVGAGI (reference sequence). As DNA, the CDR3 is TGTGCCAGCAGTTACTCGAGACAGGGGGATGGAAACACCATATATTTT. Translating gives CASSYSRQGDGNTIYF.

The CDR3 sequence: CASSLVQRTTDTQYF. The CDR3 DNA reads TGCGCCAGCAGCTTGGTCCAGCGGACGACAGATACGCAGTATTTT. The chain uses TRBV5-1 and TRBJ2-3, with D maybe TRBD2 (5 bases). V lost 0 bases and J lost 3, with 11 bases in between. CDR3 length: 15 amino acids. Germline V CDR1 and CDR2: SGHRS, YFSETQ.

The CDR3 reads CASSSAGVGYGELFF. The CDR3 DNA is TGTGCCAGCAGTTCCGCCGGGGTCGGGTACGGGGAGCTGTTTTTT. The chain links TRBV7-6 to TRBJ2-2; possible D gene TRBD2, 5 bases. Trimming took off 6 bases at V and 7 bases at J, with 18 bases between the two ends. CDR1 is SGHVS and CDR2 is FNYEAQ in the germline V gene. CDR3 length: 15 residues.

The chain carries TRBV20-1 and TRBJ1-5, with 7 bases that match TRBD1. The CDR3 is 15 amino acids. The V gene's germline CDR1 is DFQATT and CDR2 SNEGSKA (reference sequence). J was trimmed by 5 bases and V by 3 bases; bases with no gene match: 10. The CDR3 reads CSASDDRVLDQPQHF. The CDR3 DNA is TGCAGTGCTAGTGATGACAGGGTTCTTGATCAGCCCCAGCATTTT.

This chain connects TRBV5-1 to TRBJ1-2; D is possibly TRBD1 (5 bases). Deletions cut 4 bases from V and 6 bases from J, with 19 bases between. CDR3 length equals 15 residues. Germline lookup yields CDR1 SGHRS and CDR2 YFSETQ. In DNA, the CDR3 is TGCGCCAGCAGCCCCGGCGGGGGGGTGAGGGATGGCTACACCTTC. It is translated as CASSPGGGVRDGYTF.

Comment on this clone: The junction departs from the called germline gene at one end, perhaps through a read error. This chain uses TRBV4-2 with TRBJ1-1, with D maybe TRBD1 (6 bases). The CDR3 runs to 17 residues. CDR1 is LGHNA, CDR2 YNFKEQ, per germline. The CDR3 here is CASSQDTGLWGNAEAFF. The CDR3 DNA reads TGTGCCAGCAGCCAAGATACAGGGCTATGGGGGAACGCTGAAGCTTTCTTT.

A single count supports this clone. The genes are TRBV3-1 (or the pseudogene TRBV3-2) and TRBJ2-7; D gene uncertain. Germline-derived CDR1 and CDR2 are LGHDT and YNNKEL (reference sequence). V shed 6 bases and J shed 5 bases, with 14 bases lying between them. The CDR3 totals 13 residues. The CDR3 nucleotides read TGTGCCAGCAGGATGATGTCTGGGCACGAGCAGTACTTC. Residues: CASRMMSGHEQYF.

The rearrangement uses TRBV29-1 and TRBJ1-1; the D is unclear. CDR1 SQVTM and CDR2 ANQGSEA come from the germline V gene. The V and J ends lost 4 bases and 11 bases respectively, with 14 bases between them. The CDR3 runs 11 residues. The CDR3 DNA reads TGCAGCGTTGCGACAAGTGGCCCGGCTTTCTTT. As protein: CSVATSGPAFF. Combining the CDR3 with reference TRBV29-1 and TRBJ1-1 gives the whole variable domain SAVISQKPSRDICQRGTSLTIQCQVDSQVTMMFWYRQQPGQSLTLIATANQGSEATYESGFVIDKFPISRPNLTFSTLTVSNMSPEDSSIYLCSVATSGPAFFGQGTRLTVV.

CDR3 nucleotides: TGTGCCAGCAGCCTCAGGGTATCTCTGGATAATTCACCCCTCCACTTT. It specifies CASSLRVSLDNSPLHF. The rearrangement uses TRBV5-5 and TRBJ1-6; D is possibly TRBD1 (5 bases). Germline assignment: CDR1 SGHKS and CDR2 YYEKEE (reference sequence). The CDR3 has 16 residues. The V and J ends lost 4 bases and 5 bases respectively, with 16 bases between them.

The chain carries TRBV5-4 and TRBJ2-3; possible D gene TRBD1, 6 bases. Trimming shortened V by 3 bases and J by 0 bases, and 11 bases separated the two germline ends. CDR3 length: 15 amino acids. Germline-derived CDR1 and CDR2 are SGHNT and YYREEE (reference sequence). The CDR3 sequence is CASSSTGASTDTQYF. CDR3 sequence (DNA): TGTGCCAGCAGCTCGACAGGTGCAAGCACAGATACGCAGTATTTT. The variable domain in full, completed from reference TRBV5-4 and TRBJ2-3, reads ETGVTQSPTHLIKTRGQQVTLRCSSQSGHNTVSWYQQALGQGPQFIFQYYREEENGRGNFPPRFSGLQFPNYSSELNVNALELDDSALYLCASSSTGASTDTQYFGPGTRLTVL.

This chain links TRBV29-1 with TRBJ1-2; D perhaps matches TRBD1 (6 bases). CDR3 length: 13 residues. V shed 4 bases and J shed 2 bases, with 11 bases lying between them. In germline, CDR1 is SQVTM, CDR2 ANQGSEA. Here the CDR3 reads CSVVLRGNYGYTF. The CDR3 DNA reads TGCAGCGTTGTTCTGAGGGGGAACTATGGCTACACCTTC. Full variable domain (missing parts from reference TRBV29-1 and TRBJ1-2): SAVISQKPSRDICQRGTSLTIQCQVDSQVTMMFWYRQQPGQSLTLIATANQGSEATYESGFVIDKFPISRPNLTFSTLTVSNMSPEDSSIYLCSVVLRGNYGYTFGSGTRLTVV.

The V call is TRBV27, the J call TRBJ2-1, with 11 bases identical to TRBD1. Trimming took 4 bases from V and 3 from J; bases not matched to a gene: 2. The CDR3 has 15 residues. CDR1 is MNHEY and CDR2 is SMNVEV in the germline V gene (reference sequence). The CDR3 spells CASSSGTGGYNEQFF. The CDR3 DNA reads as TGTGCCAGCAGTTCCGGGACAGGGGGCTACAATGAGCAGTTCTTC.

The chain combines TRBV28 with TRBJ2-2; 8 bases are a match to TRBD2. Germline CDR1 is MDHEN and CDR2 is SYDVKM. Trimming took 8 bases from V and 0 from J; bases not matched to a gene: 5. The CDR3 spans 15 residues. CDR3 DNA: TGTGCCAGCTTGAAAGCGGGAGCGAACACCGGGGAGCTGTTTTTT. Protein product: CASLKAGANTGELFF.

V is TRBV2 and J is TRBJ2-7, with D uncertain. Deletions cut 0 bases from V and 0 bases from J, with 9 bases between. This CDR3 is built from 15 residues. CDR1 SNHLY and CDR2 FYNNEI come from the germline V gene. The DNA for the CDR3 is TGTGCCAGCAGTGAAGCCCCCTCGTTCTCCTACGAGCAGTACTTC. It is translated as CASSEAPSFSYEQYF.

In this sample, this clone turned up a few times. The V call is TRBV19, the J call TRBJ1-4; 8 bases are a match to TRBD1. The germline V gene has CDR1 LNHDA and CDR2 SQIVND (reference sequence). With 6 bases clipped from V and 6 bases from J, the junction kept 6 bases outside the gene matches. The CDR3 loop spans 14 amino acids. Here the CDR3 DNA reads TGTGCCAGTAGCGAAGGACAGGGTTATGAAAAACTGTTTTTT. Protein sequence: CASSEGQGYEKLFF.

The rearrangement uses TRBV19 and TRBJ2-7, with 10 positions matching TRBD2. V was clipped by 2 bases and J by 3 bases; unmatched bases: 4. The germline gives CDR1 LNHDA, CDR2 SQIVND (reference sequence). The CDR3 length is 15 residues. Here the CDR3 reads CASSILAGGFYEQYF. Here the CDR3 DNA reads TGTGCCAGTAGTATATTAGCGGGAGGTTTCTACGAGCAGTACTTC.

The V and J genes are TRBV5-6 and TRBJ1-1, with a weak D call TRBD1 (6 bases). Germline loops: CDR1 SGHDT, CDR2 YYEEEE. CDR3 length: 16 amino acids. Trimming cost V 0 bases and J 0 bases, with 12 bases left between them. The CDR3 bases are TGTGCCAGCAGCTTGGTTGTCGGACAGATGAACACTGAAGCTTTCTTT. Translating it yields CASSLVVGQMNTEAFF.